This entry describes one TCR beta chain. V shed 8 bases and J shed 1 base, with 4 bases lying between them. The germline CDR1 and CDR2 sequences are KGHDR and SFDVKD. This CDR3 region has 12 residues. The sample is drawn from a study of blood T cell repertoires in COVID-19. Study-wide background: Sites in the United States, Italy and Spain provided acute and convalescent COVID-19 samples. Nucleic acid was either cDNA or gDNA, and it came from T cells, B-cell-depleted T cells, or PBMCs.

How the authors handled the data: Reference gene primer amplification in the assay estimated nucleated cell counts. Profiled with immunoSEQ multiplex PCR; TCRdb holds only in-frame clones, not every one. Clone size and V and J calls were adopted from that table, with D and trimming inferred from the DNA. In the table there are around 140,000 clones, about 80% of which are singletons. Sequencing was done on a sample of peripheral blood. The chain links TRBV24-1 to TRBJ2-2; D gene ambiguous. This clonotype was obtained from a human donor in a cohort sampled during active COVID-19. The CDR3 DNA follows: TGTGCCACCAATCAGAACACCGGGGAGCTGTTTTTT. Its translation is CATNQNTGELFF.